Below, 28 T cell receptor beta chains from the same sample are listed, as sequenced in a study of shared clonotypes between healthy human individuals (dated by TCRdb to the early 2020s). Receptor libraries were prepared by the immunoSEQ multiplex PCR assay. TCRdb's version of the immuneACCESS table is confined to in-frame rearrangements and falls short of the full clone set. An unresolved V gene accounts for under half of the shortfall where checked; the remainder is of unknown origin. In this sample the table shows over a million clones, about 77% of which occur a single time. 1.5% of the sample comes from the top ten. Sequenced: memory CD4+ T cells sorted from blood. The sample's cell subset or site label, in plain terms: CD45RA-negative fraction. Source of these receptors: a man aged 18 to 30 in good health.

The rearrangement links TRBV11-2 to TRBJ2-5; tentatively, D is TRBD2 (6 bases). V was shortened by 1 base and J by 4 bases, with 13 bases between the two germline ends. The germline CDR1 and CDR2 sequences are SGHAT and FQNNGV. This CDR3 is built from 15 residues. In nucleotides, the CDR3 is TGTGCCAGCAGCTTAGCTTCAGCACTAGCAGAGACCCAGTACTTC. Residues: CASSLASALAETQYF.

The chain recombines TRBV6-1 with TRBJ2-4; the D is unclear. Germline values: CDR1 MNHNS, CDR2 SASEGT. V was cut by 3 bases and J by 1 base, with 7 bases left in between. The CDR3 totals 14 residues. CDR3 region: CASSDRPAKNIQYF. CDR3 bases: TGTGCCAGCAGTGACCGACCGGCCAAAAACATTCAGTACTTC.

This clone was seen repeatedly, ten times or more. This chain connects TRBV25-1 to TRBJ1-4; D unresolved. The CDR3 is 15 residues long. Trimming shortened V by 8 bases and J by 4 bases, and 17 bases separated the two germline ends. Germline-derived CDR1 and CDR2 are MGHDK and SYGVNS. The CDR3 DNA sequence: TGTGCCAGCGGTTTAAACGGGAAAAATAATGAAAAACTGTTTTTT. This encodes CASGLNGKNNEKLFF.

This clone was seen just once. This chain connects TRBV7-8 to TRBJ1-6; D is possibly TRBD1 (5 bases). This CDR3 region has 15 residues. Germline loops: CDR1 SGHVS, CDR2 FQNEAQ. V lost 5 bases and J 7 bases, leaving 15 bases between the germline ends. The CDR3 DNA sequence: TGTGCCAGCAGCCTGTTCCAGGGTGCGAATTCACCCCTCCACTTT. This codes for CASSLFQGANSPLHF.

The chain couples TRBV27 to TRBJ2-5, with a possible D match to TRBD2 (5 bases). CDR1 is MNHEY, CDR2 SMNVEV, per germline (reference sequence). Trimming cost V 0 bases and J 7 bases, with 9 bases left between them. CDR3 length: 13 amino acids. CDR3 DNA: TGTGCCAGCAGTTTATCGGCTGCGGGGACCCAGTACTTC. Translating it yields CASSLSAAGTQYF.

CDR3 amino acids: CASSSGRFSSYEQYF. The CDR3, as DNA: TGTGCCAGCAGTTCGGGCAGGTTTAGCTCCTACGAGCAGTACTTC. V is TRBV28 and J is TRBJ2-7; D call uncertain. Trimming left V 4 bases short and J 0 bases short, with 13 bases between. Germline CDR1 is MDHEN and CDR2 is SYDVKM. This CDR3 comprises 15 residues.

V gene TRBV28 combines with J gene TRBJ2-1; the D is unclear. Trimming shortened V by 4 bases and J by 3 bases, and 16 bases separated the two germline ends. This CDR3 comprises 16 residues. Per germline, CDR1 MDHEN and CDR2 SYDVKM. This CDR3 reads CASSSQKPGIYNEQFF. CDR3 in DNA: TGTGCCAGCAGTTCGCAGAAACCTGGAATCTACAATGAGCAGTTCTTC.

There are a few counts of this clone. The sample holds other DNA sequences that translate to the same CDR3. V usage is TRBV5-1 and J usage is TRBJ2-2; 12 nucleotides agree with TRBD2. The ends lost 4 bases at V and 4 bases at J; junction bases unmatched: 2. The CDR3 sequence is 15 residues long. Germline CDR1 SGHRS, CDR2 YFSETQ. The DNA for the CDR3 is TGCGCCAGCAGCCCGGGACTAGCGGGCACCGGGGAGCTGTTTTTT. Its protein product is CASSPGLAGTGELFF.

The CDR3 DNA reads as TGTGCCAGCAGTGATAGTTACTACGAGCAGTACTTC. It encodes CASSDSYYEQYF. The genes are TRBV2 and TRBJ2-7; no firm D call. The CDR3 sequence is 12 residues long. Trimming pared 3 bases from V and 3 bases from J, leaving 6 bases between. Germline CDR1 SNHLY, CDR2 FYNNEI.

The chain couples TRBV10-3 to TRBJ2-3; D unclear. The CDR3 runs to 12 residues. V was clipped by 0 bases and J by 10 bases, with 8 bases between them. Per germline, CDR1 ENHRY and CDR2 SYGVKD. The CDR3 DNA reads as TGTGCCATCAGTGAGTCCGACGGACCGCAGTATTTT. Its translation: CAISESDGPQYF.

This clone was picked up many times. The identical CDR3 is also encoded by other nucleotide sequences in the sample. The CDR3 protein is CASSYLGQAYNEQFF. The CDR3 DNA follows: TGTGCCAGCAGTTATTTGGGACAGGCATACAATGAGCAGTTCTTC. This chain uses TRBV2 with TRBJ2-1, with TRBD1 matching 8 bases. J lost 4 bases, V lost 5 bases, and 7 bases had no gene match. In germline, CDR1 is SNHLY, CDR2 FYNNEI. The CDR3 contains 15 residues.

This chain connects TRBV7-6 to TRBJ2-5; D perhaps matches TRBD2 (5 bases). This CDR3 has 17 residues. CDR1 and CDR2 (germline): SGHVS, FNYEAQ. The V and J ends lost 5 bases and 4 bases respectively, with 23 bases between them. The CDR3 loop is CASSPRTTTRLGETQYF. The CDR3 region has the DNA TGTGCCAGCAGCCCCCGAACAACTACTAGACTCGGAGAGACCCAGTACTTC.

The chain combines TRBV28 with TRBJ2-6, with D tentatively TRBD2 (7 bases). Germline CDR1 MDHEN, CDR2 SYDVKM. The CDR3 length is 16 residues. Between the trimmed V and J ends, which lost 6 bases and 4 bases, there was a span of 16 bases. The CDR3 here is CASRLGGAEGANVLTF. DNA of the CDR3: TGTGCCAGCAGGTTAGGGGGGGCTGAAGGGGCCAACGTCCTGACTTTC.

This rearrangement joins TRBV19 to TRBJ1-1, with D perhaps TRBD1 (6 bases). The CDR3 extends over 14 amino acids. Germline V gene data show CDR1 as LNHDA and CDR2 as SQIVND (reference sequence). With 7 bases removed from V and 1 base from J, the gap between germline ends came to 13 bases. CDR3 nucleotide sequence: TGTGCCAGTACCTATCCGGGACAGAACACTGAAGCTTTCTTT. Its translation: CASTYPGQNTEAFF.

The rearrangement joins TRBV10-2 to TRBJ1-1; D unresolved. Germline V gene data show CDR1 as WSHSY and CDR2 as SAAADI. The CDR3 loop spans 16 amino acids. Trimming stripped 4 bases from V and 1 base from J, with 16 bases between. CDR3 loop: CASSVRGVSSNTEAFF. The CDR3 DNA reads TGCGCCAGCAGTGTACGAGGAGTGTCCTCGAACACTGAAGCTTTCTTT.

The CDR3 spells CASRFGGTVTGELFF. DNA for the CDR3: TGTGCCAGCAGATTTGGCGGGACAGTCACCGGGGAGCTGTTTTTT. The chain employs TRBV7-2 and TRBJ2-2, with D tentatively TRBD1 (7 bases). Germline lookup yields CDR1 SGHTA and CDR2 FQGNSA. Trimming shortened V by 6 bases and J by 4 bases, and 15 bases separated the two germline ends. This CDR3 has 15 residues.

This clone occurred many times. The sample contains more than one DNA sequence encoding this CDR3. The chain combines TRBV2 with TRBJ2-5; tentative D call: TRBD2 (5 bases). CDR3 length equals 13 residues. V lost 4 bases and J 4 bases, leaving 10 bases between the germline ends. CDR1 is SNHLY and CDR2 is FYNNEI in the germline V gene. The CDR3 nucleotides are TGTGCCAGCAGTGTTGCCGGGGTAGAGACCCAGTACTTC. As protein: CASSVAGVETQYF.

Of note for this clone: Germline is not matched at one junction end, which may reflect a read error. This chain links TRBV5-1 with TRBJ2-2; TRBD2 might be the D (6 bases). Germline V gene data show CDR1 as SGHRS and CDR2 as YFSETQ. This CDR3 has 16 amino acids. The CDR3 sequence is CAGSLISEGDTGELFF. In DNA form, the CDR3 reads TGCGCCGGCAGCTTGATTTCGGAGGGAGACACCGGGGAGCTGTTTTTT.

This sequence joins TRBV7-9 and TRBJ2-3; 12 bases are a match to TRBD1. With 4 bases clipped from V and 8 bases from J, the junction kept 7 bases outside the gene matches. Germline V lookup: CDR1 SEHNR, CDR2 FQNEAQ (reference sequence). The CDR3 sequence is 15 residues long. The CDR3 spells CASSSSGTGGGTQYF. CDR3 nucleotide sequence: TGTGCCAGCAGCTCCTCCGGGACAGGGGGCGGTACGCAGTATTTT.

As concerns this clone: This same CDR3 is encoded by further DNA sequences in the sample. Here the CDR3 reads CASSLGLGTGELFF. CDR3 bases: TGTGCCAGCAGCTTAGGACTCGGCACCGGGGAGCTGTTTTTT. This chain links TRBV7-2 with TRBJ2-2; D remains unclear. The CDR3 length is 14 residues. CDR1 is SGHTA, CDR2 FQGNSA, per germline. Trimming cost V 1 base and J 4 bases, with 7 bases left between them.

This clone occurred a few times. V usage is TRBV6-5 and J usage is TRBJ2-5; D is undetermined. CDR1 is MNHEY, CDR2 SVGAGI, per germline. The CDR3 is 13 amino acids. V gave up 3 bases and J gave up 2 bases, with 7 bases separating them. The CDR3 DNA reads TGTGCCAGCAGTTATCGCGGACAAGAGACCCAGTACTTC. This encodes CASSYRGQETQYF.

About this clone: Other nucleotide sequences in the sample specify the same CDR3. The CDR3 nucleotides read TGTGCCAGCAGTGAGGCGGGGGCTGGAAACACCATATATTTT. This translates into CASSEAGAGNTIYF. The chain has TRBV2 and TRBJ1-3; possibly TRBD1 for D (5 bases). The germline V gene encodes CDR1 SNHLY and CDR2 FYNNEI. V lost 3 bases and J lost 2, with 8 bases in between. This CDR3 has 14 residues.

The chain combines TRBV9 with TRBJ2-2, with 12 bases that match TRBD2. Germline-derived CDR1 and CDR2 are SGDLS and YYNGEE. Trimming at V came to 5 bases and at J to 5 bases, leaving 1 base not matched to a gene. This CDR3 comprises 14 residues. DNA of the CDR3: TGTGCCAGCAGACTAGCGGGAGGAACCGGGGAGCTGTTTTTT. As protein: CASRLAGGTGELFF.

Of note for this clone: Additional DNA sequences in this sample encode the identical CDR3. The J gene is TRBJ1-2, the V gene TRBV7-2; possible D gene TRBD1, 6 bases. Per the germline V gene, CDR1 is SGHTA and CDR2 is FQGNSA. The CDR3 is 14 amino acids. V lost 1 base, J lost 6 bases, and 12 bases lay in between. Here the CDR3 reads CASSLGGPGNGYTF. Here the CDR3 DNA reads TGTGCCAGCAGCTTAGGGGGGCCGGGAAATGGCTACACCTTC.

Comment on this clone: It may be a read error: a sequence one base away is much more abundant. V is TRBV5-6 and J is TRBJ2-3; no clear D gene. The V end lost 4 bases, the J end lost 0 bases, and 6 bases lay between the germline ends. This CDR3 has 13 amino acids. Germline V CDR1 and CDR2: SGHDT, YYEEEE. CDR3 coding DNA: TGTGCCAGCAGCGTAACTAGCACAGATACGCAGTATTTT. This translates into CASSVTSTDTQYF.

This sequence joins TRBV25-1 and TRBJ1-1; D is undetermined. The germline V gene has CDR1 MGHDK and CDR2 SYGVNS. V was shortened by 5 bases and J by 5 bases, with 9 bases between the two germline ends. CDR3 length equals 12 residues. For the CDR3, the DNA is TGTGCCAGCAGTTCTTATGGGACTGAAGCTTTCTTT. Protein product: CASSSYGTEAFF.

This clone has a single count. The rearrangement joins TRBV27 to TRBJ2-3; 7 nucleotides line up with TRBD1. The CDR3 covers 13 residues. Per the germline V gene, CDR1 is MNHEY and CDR2 is SMNVEV (reference sequence). V lost 6 bases, J lost 2 bases, and 2 bases stayed unmatched. The CDR3 sequence: CASRDRITDTQYF. As DNA, the CDR3 is TGTGCCAGCAGGGACAGGATCACAGATACGCAGTATTTT.

V is TRBV7-9 and J is TRBJ1-5; D is perhaps TRBD1 (5 bases). The CDR3 is made up of 15 amino acids. Trimming stripped 1 base from V and 2 bases from J, with 9 bases between. Per germline, CDR1 SEHNR and CDR2 FQNEAQ (reference sequence). This chain's CDR3 is CASSLDGGGNQPQHF. The CDR3 DNA reads as TGTGCCAGCAGCTTAGATGGGGGGGGCAATCAGCCCCAGCATTTT.